This T cell receptor (beta chain) comes out of a study of vaccination and CD4 T cells after COVID-19. Study observations and caveats: Median counts of SARS-CoV-2-reactive clonotypes increased from approximately 21 to 40; this difference was not significant.

V dropped 2 bases and J dropped 1 base, with 5 bases sitting between them. Germline loops: CDR1 DFQATT, CDR2 SNEGSKA (reference sequence). The CDR3 contains 12 residues. Described treatment: roughly 10-day PBMC culture with coronavirus spike peptide pools or control peptides (ViraFEST assay). Following culture for 10 days, CD4+ T cells were isolated by negative selection. The Oncomine TCR Beta short-read assay generated sequence data from the DNA of cultured CD4+ T cells. TCRdb recomputed calls from the PCR reads with MiXCR, one row per CDR3 protein. The repertoire holds just under 20,000 distinct CDR3 sequences, around 48% seen once, with about 2.7% in the top ten. Notes on this clonotype: Its specificity is not known.

This rearrangement joins TRBV20-1 to TRBJ1-1; no reliable D call. Sequences were derived from CD4+ T cells from blood, cultured in vitro, sampled after SARS-CoV-2 vaccination. The origin of this receptor is a human donor who had recovered from COVID-19. This CDR3 reads CSARTGNTEAFF. DNA of the CDR3: TGCAGTGCTAGAACCGGGAACACTGAAGCTTTCTTT.